The rows below give T cell receptor beta chains drawn from one sample of a study of CD8+ T cells in alopecia areata. Generated by immunoSEQ multiplex PCR, the TCRdb table keeps only in-frame clones and is missing some. The sample includes 130,000 to 150,000 clones, 40% to 65% of them seen just once. Sequences were derived from CD4+ T cells sorted from blood, sampled at week 0. The receptors originated from a human donor with alopecia areata. CDR3s include the opening cysteine and the closing phenylalanine or tryptophan. D genes are given only for firm matches. The size of a clone is reported for some rows only, either as once, few or many, or as a class for expanded clones.

v_call	d_call	clone_size	j_call	cdr3_nt	cdr3_aa
TRBV30	TRBD1	few	TRBJ2-1	TGTGCCTTGGACAGGGACGGAGAGGAGCAGTTCTTC	CALDRDGEEQFF
TRBV19	TRBD1	.	TRBJ2-6	TGTGCCAGTACCTACCACAGGGGCCGCTCTGGGGCCAACGTCCTGACTTTC	CASTYHRGRSGANVLTF
TRBV4-1	.	few	TRBJ2-7	TGCGCCAGCAGCCAAGACACGCCGAGCTCCGAGCAGTACTTC	CASSQDTPSSEQYF
TRBV30	TRBD2	few	TRBJ2-1	TGTGCCTGGAGGAGGACTAGCGGGACCTACTCTGGGGGCTCCTACAATGAGCAGTTCTTC	CAWRRTSGTYSGGSYNEQFF
TRBV5-1	.	.	TRBJ2-1	TGCGCCAGCAGCCCCCGGGCGGAGAACAATGAGCAGTTCTTC	CASSPRAENNEQFF
TRBV11-1	.	.	TRBJ2-3	TGTGCCAGCAGCGAGCCGGGACCCGATACGCAGTATTTT	CASSEPGPDTQYF
TRBV4-2	.	few	TRBJ2-1	TGTGCCAGCAGCCAAGATCGGGGCACGAAGCAGTTCTTC	CASSQDRGTKQFF
TRBV28	.	few	TRBJ2-5	TGTGCCAGCAGTTTTGGCTTGGTAGAGACCCAGTACTTC	CASSFGLVETQYF
TRBV2	.	.	TRBJ2-1	TGTGCCAGCAGGTCCGGGACAAACTACAATGAGCAGTTCTTC	CASRSGTNYNEQFF
TRBV7-2	TRBD1	.	TRBJ1-2	TGTGCCAGCAGCGGCCGACAGGGAGGACTTCGCGGCTACACCTTC	CASSGRQGGLRGYTF
TRBV4-1	TRBD1	few	TRBJ1-2	TGCGCCAGCAGCCCGTCGGACAGGGAAAACTATGGCTACACCTTC	CASSPSDRENYGYTF
TRBV5-6	TRBD2	.	TRBJ2-1	TGTGCCAGCCGCGGGGGTTACACCTACAATGAGCAGTTCTTC	CASRGGYTYNEQFF
TRBV5-1	TRBD1	few	TRBJ1-2	TGCGCCAGCAGCTTGGGACAGGGGGCCTATGGCTACACCTTC	CASSLGQGAYGYTF
TRBV30	.	.	TRBJ1-2	TGTGCCTGGAGTGGACCTGGAGGGGGGAACTATGGCTACACCTTC	CAWSGPGGGNYGYTF
TRBV27	.	.	TRBJ2-3	TGTGCCAGCAGTTTGGGCGACAGGCAGCGAGATACGCAGTATTTT	CASSLGDRQRDTQYF
TRBV29-1	.	.	TRBJ2-7	TGCAGCGTTGGCTGGGCTAACTCCTACGAGCAGTACTTC	CSVGWANSYEQYF
TRBV10-3	.	.	TRBJ2-2	TGTGCCATCAGTGAGACGAGCGGGGAGCTGTTTTTT	CAISETSGELFF
TRBV7-2	.	few	TRBJ2-1	TGTGCCAGCAGCCCCCTTCGAGGAGGGAATGAGCAGTTCTTC	CASSPLRGGNEQFF